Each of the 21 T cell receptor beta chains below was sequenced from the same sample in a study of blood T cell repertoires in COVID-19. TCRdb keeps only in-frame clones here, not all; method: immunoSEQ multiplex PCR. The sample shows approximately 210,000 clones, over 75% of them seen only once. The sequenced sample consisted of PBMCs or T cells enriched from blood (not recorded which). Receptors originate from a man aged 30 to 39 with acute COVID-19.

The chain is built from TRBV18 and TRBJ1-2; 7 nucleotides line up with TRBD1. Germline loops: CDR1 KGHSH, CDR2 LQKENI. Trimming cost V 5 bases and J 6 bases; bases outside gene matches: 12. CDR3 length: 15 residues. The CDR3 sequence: CASSSLTGSLDGYTF. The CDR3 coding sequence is TGTGCCAGCTCATCTCTGACAGGGAGTCTGGATGGCTACACCTTC.

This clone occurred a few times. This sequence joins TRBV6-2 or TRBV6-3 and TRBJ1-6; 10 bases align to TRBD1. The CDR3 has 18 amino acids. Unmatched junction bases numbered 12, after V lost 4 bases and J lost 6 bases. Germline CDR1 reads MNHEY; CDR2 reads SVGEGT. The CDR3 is CASSSTPGQGRGNSPLHF. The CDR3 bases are TGTGCCAGCAGTTCCACTCCGGGACAGGGGCGGGGTAATTCACCCCTCCACTTT.

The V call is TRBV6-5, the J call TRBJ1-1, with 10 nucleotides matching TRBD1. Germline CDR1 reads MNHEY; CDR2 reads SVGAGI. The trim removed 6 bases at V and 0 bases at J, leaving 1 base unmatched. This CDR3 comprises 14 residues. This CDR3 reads CASRDRGMNTEAFF. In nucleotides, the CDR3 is TGTGCCAGCAGGGACAGGGGGATGAACACTGAAGCTTTCTTT.

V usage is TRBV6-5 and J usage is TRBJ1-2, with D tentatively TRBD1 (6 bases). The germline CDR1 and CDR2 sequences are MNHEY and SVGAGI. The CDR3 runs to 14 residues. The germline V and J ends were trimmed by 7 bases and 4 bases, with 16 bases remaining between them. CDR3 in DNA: TGTGCCAGCAACAAAATGACAGGATCCTATGGCTACACCTTC. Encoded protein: CASNKMTGSYGYTF.

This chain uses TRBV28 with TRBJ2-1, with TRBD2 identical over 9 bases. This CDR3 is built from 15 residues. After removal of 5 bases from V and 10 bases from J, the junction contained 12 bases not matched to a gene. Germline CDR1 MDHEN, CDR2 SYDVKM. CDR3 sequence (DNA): TGTGCCAGCAGTCCCCGTGGTAGCGGGGGAGGGGAGCAGTTCTTC. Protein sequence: CASSPRGSGGGEQFF.

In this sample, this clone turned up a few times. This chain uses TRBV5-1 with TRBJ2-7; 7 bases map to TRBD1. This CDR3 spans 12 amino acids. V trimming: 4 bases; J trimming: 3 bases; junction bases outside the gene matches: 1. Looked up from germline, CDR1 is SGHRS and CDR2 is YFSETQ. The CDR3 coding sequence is TGCGCCAGCAGCGACAGGGTCTACGAGCAGTACTTC. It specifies CASSDRVYEQYF. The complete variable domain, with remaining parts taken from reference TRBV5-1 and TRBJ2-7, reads KAGVTQTPRYLIKTRGQQVTLSCSPISGHRSVSWYQQTPGQGLQFLFEYFSETQRNKGNFPGRFSGRQFSNSRSEMNVSTLELGDSALYLCASSDRVYEQYFGPGTRLTVT.

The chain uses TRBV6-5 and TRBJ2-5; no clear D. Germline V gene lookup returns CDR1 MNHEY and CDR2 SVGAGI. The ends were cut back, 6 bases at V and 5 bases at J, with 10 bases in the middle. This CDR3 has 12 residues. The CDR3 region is CASSRDTETQYF. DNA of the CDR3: TGTGCCAGCAGCCGCGACACGGAGACCCAGTACTTC.

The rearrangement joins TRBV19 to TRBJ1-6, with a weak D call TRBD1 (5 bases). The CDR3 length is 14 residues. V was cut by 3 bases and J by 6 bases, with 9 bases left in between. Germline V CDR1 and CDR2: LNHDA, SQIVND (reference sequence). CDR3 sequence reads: CASSMGQGNSPLHF. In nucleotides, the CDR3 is TGTGCCAGTAGTATGGGGCAGGGTAATTCACCCCTCCACTTT.

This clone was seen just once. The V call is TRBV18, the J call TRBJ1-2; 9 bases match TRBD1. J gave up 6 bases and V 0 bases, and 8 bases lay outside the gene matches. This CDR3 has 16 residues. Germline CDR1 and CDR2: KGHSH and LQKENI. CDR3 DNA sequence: TGTGCCAGCTCACCACCTGGGACAGGGTCAATACATGGCTACACCTTC. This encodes CASSPPGTGSIHGYTF.

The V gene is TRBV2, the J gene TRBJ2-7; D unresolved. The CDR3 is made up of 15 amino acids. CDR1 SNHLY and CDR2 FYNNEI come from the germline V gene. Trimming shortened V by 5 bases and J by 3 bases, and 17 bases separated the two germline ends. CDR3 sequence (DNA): TGTGCCAGCAGTACGGGTTATTCCTTACTCTACGAGCAGTACTTC. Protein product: CASSTGYSLLYEQYF.

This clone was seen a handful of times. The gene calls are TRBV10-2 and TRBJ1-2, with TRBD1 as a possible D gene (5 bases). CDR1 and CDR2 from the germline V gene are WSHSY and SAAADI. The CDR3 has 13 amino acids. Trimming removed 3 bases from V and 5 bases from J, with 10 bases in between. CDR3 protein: CASSEGRAYGYTF. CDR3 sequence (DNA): TGCGCCAGCAGTGAAGGCAGGGCGTATGGCTACACCTTC.

CDR3 residues: CASSQDWGRGGYGYTF. CDR3 nucleotide sequence: TGTGCCAGCAGCCAAGATTGGGGACGCGGGGGGTATGGCTACACCTTC. The J gene is TRBJ1-2, the V gene TRBV3-1 (or the pseudogene TRBV3-2); a weak D match, TRBD1 (5 bases). V lost 0 bases and J lost 5, with 16 bases in between. The germline CDR1 and CDR2 sequences are LGHDT and YNNKEL (reference sequence). The CDR3 totals 16 residues.

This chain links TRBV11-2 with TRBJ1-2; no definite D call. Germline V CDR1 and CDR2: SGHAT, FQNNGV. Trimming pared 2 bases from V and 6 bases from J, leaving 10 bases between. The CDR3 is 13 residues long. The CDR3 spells CASSLLSGNGYTF. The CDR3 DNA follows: TGTGCCAGCAGCTTACTATCCGGGAATGGCTACACCTTC.

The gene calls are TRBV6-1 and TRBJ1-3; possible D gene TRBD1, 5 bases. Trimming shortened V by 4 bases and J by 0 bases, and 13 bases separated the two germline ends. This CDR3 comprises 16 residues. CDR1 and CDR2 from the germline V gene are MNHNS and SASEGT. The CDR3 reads CASSAAGFFSGNTIYF. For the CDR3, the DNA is TGTGCCAGCAGTGCGGCAGGGTTCTTCTCTGGAAACACCATATATTTT.

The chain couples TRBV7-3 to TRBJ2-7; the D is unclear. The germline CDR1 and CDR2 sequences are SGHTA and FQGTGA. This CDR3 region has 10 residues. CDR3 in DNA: TGTGGGAGTAGGTCATACGAGCAGTACTTC. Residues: CGSRSYEQYF.

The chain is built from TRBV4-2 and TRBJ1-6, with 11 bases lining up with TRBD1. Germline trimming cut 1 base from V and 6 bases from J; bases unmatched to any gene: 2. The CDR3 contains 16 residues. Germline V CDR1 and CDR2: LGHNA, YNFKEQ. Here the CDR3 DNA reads TGTGCCAGCAGCCAAGCCGGGACAGGGGGTAATTCACCCCTCCACTTT. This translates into CASSQAGTGGNSPLHF.

The CDR3 DNA sequence: TGTGCCAGTAGTTCTCAGACAGGCAGCAATCAGCCCCAGCATTTT. It is translated as CASSSQTGSNQPQHF. V gene TRBV19 combines with J gene TRBJ1-5; D is perhaps TRBD1 (6 bases). This CDR3 spans 15 amino acids. Germline CDR1 is LNHDA and CDR2 is SQIVND (reference sequence). The V end was cut by 5 bases, the J end by 1 base, with 12 bases between.

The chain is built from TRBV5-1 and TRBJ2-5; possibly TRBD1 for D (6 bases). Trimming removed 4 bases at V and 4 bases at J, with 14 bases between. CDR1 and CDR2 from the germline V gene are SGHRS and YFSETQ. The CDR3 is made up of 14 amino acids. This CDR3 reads CASSSSGVAETQYF. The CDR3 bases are TGCGCCAGCAGCAGCTCAGGGGTTGCAGAGACCCAGTACTTC. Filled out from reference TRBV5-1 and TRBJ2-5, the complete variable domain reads KAGVTQTPRYLIKTRGQQVTLSCSPISGHRSVSWYQQTPGQGLQFLFEYFSETQRNKGNFPGRFSGRQFSNSRSEMNVSTLELGDSALYLCASSSSGVAETQYFGPGTRLLVL.

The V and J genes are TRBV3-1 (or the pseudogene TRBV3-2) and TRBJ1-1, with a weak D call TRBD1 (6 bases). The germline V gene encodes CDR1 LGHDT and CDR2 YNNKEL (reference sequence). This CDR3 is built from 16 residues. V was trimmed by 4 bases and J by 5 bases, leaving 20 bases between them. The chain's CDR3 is CASSLPHQGLWTEAFF. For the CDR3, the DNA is TGTGCCAGCAGCCTTCCCCACCAGGGGCTGTGGACTGAAGCTTTCTTT.

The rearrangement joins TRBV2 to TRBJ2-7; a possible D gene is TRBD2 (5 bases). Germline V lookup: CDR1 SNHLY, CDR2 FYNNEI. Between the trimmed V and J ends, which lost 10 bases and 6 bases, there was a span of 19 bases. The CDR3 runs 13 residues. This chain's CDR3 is CATRFSAGGEQYF. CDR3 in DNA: TGTGCCACCCGTTTTTCGGCGGGCGGCGAGCAGTACTTC.

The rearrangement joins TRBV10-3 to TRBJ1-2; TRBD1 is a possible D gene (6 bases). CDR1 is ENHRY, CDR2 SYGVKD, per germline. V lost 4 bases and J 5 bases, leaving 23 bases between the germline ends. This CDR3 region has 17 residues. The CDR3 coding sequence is TGTGCCATCAGTGTCTTTTTGGGGGCGCAAAAGGATTATGGCTACACCTTC. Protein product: CAISVFLGAQKDYGYTF.